Below, 12 T cell receptor beta chains from the same sample are listed, as sequenced in a study of blood T cell repertoires in COVID-19. Profiling relied on immunoSEQ multiplex PCR, and the TCRdb table lists in-frame clones only, not all of them. This table has about 160,000 clones, roughly 80% appearing once. Sequenced material: peripheral blood. These receptors were taken from a woman in her 40s with COVID-19, enrolled during active disease.

The genes are TRBV7-9 and TRBJ1-2; a weak D match, TRBD1 (6 bases). V lost 2 bases and J 5 bases, leaving 15 bases between the germline ends. Germline CDR1 and CDR2: SEHNR and FQNEAQ (reference sequence). This CDR3 spans 15 amino acids. The CDR3 here is CASSLPSVTGYGYTF. The CDR3 coding sequence is TGTGCCAGCAGCTTACCCAGCGTGACAGGTTATGGCTACACCTTC.

This clone was picked up one time. This rearrangement joins TRBV19 to TRBJ2-2; 12 positions agree with TRBD1. The CDR3 runs 15 residues. Germline values: CDR1 LNHDA, CDR2 SQIVND (reference sequence). V shed 10 bases, J shed 4 bases, and the junction held 7 bases outside the gene matches. Here the CDR3 reads CATSGQGAGTGELFF. The CDR3 coding sequence is TGTGCCACCTCGGGACAGGGGGCGGGCACCGGGGAGCTGTTTTTT.

This chain links TRBV28 with TRBJ2-2; TRBD2 aligns across 10 bases. This CDR3 comprises 17 residues. V was clipped by 3 bases and J by 4 bases; unmatched bases: 8. CDR1 and CDR2 from the germline V gene are MDHEN and SYDVKM. CDR3 sequence: CASSLASSGSLTGELFF. The CDR3 DNA reads as TGTGCCAGCAGTTTGGCGTCTAGCGGGAGTCTCACCGGGGAGCTGTTTTTT.

The chain employs TRBV11-2 and TRBJ2-5; weak D call: TRBD1 (6 bases). Germline CDR1 is SGHAT and CDR2 is FQNNGV. V lost 5 bases and J 1 base, leaving 23 bases between the germline ends. The CDR3 has 18 residues. The CDR3 loop reads CASSKLGRDKPSQETQYF. As DNA, the CDR3 is TGTGCCAGCAGCAAACTGGGCAGGGACAAGCCAAGCCAAGAGACCCAGTACTTC.

A note on this clone: Other DNA sequences from this sample encode an identical CDR3 as well. J is TRBJ2-5 and V is TRBV20-1; D remains unclear. CDR1 is DFQATT, CDR2 SNEGSKA, per germline (reference sequence). V lost 3 bases to trimming and J lost 5 bases, with 7 bases between them. The CDR3 has 11 amino acids. In DNA form, the CDR3 reads TGCAGTGCTAGTTTACAGGAGACCCAGTACTTC. Amino acids: CSASLQETQYF.

This clone was detected only a few times. This chain links TRBV6-1 with TRBJ1-2; no reliable D call. Germline loops: CDR1 MNHNS, CDR2 SASEGT. Trimming left V 2 bases short and J 7 bases short, with 20 bases between. The length of the CDR3 is 16 residues. The CDR3 sequence: CASSERSEWQRGGYTF. In DNA form, the CDR3 reads TGTGCCAGCAGTGAAAGGTCGGAGTGGCAGCGGGGTGGCTACACCTTC.

The V and J genes are TRBV18 and TRBJ2-7; 9 bases match TRBD2. The V gene's germline CDR1 is KGHSH and CDR2 LQKENI. V shed 3 bases, J shed 6 bases, and the junction held 12 bases outside the gene matches. This CDR3 has 16 amino acids. As DNA, the CDR3 is TGTGCCAGCTCACCTCTGGGACTAGCTTCCGGGGCCGAGCAGTACGTC. This gives the protein CASSPLGLASGAEQYV.

The V and J genes are TRBV28 and TRBJ1-2; D unclear. The CDR3 is made up of 11 amino acids. CDR1 and CDR2 (germline): MDHEN, SYDVKM. Trimming removed 5 bases at V and 3 bases at J, with 4 bases between. The CDR3 here is CASSPDYGYTF. The CDR3 DNA sequence: TGTGCCAGCAGTCCGGACTATGGCTACACCTTC.

The chain combines TRBV9 with TRBJ1-1, with D uncertain. V dropped 2 bases and J dropped 3 bases, with 11 bases sitting between them. CDR3 length: 14 residues. Germline V gene sequence: CDR1 SGDLS, CDR2 YYNGEE. The CDR3 DNA reads as TGTGCCAGCAGCGTCCGGGCAGCGGACACTGAAGCTTTCTTT. It is translated as CASSVRAADTEAFF.

The V gene is TRBV30, the J gene TRBJ2-2, with 9 positions matching TRBD1. Trimming cost V 5 bases and J 5 bases; bases outside gene matches: 9. The CDR3 is 15 amino acids. Germline CDR1 is GTSNPN and CDR2 is SVGIG (reference sequence). This chain's CDR3 is CAWQGTGSRTGELFF. CDR3 coding DNA: TGTGCCTGGCAAGGGACAGGGAGTAGAACCGGGGAGCTGTTTTTT.

This clone was observed once. The J gene is TRBJ1-4, the V gene TRBV11-2, with D possibly matching TRBD1 (5 bases). In germline, CDR1 is SGHAT, CDR2 FQNNGV. V lost 5 bases, J lost 8 bases, and 18 bases lay in between. CDR3 length: 15 residues. This CDR3 is CASSPLGQGKEKLFF. The CDR3 nucleotides are TGTGCCAGCAGCCCCCTCGGGCAGGGCAAAGAAAAACTGTTTTTT.

This clone was recorded a few times. V gene TRBV10-2 combines with J gene TRBJ1-6; 9 nucleotides match TRBD1. V dropped 6 bases and J dropped 7; count of bases not matched to a gene: 16. Germline CDR1 WSHSY, CDR2 SAAADI. The CDR3 spans 18 residues. CDR3 DNA sequence: TGCGCCAGCAGCGCCGGGACAGGGCGCGGTGGGGGGAATTCACCCCTCCACTTT. It encodes CASSAGTGRGGGNSPLHF.